This paragraph reports one T cell receptor (beta chain). Per the study methods: Nucleated cell counts were estimated from reference gene primer amplification. The protocol was immunoSEQ multiplex PCR, while the TCRdb copy is restricted to in-frame clones and leaves out a portion. V, J and clone size were drawn from that table, and D and trimming were deduced from the DNA. Of under 350,000 clones listed, just under 90% are singletons. Cohorts were assigned according to the clinical history that participants reported. This specimen belongs to a study of blood T cell repertoires in COVID-19. Across the whole study: Collection of acute and convalescent COVID-19 samples took place in the United States, Italy and Spain. PBMCs, B-cell-depleted T cells, or T cells provided the cDNA or gDNA that made up the material.

Germline CDR1 reads SGHTS; CDR2 reads YDEGEE. V was pared by 1 base and J by 5 bases, with 6 bases between. The CDR3 has 12 amino acids. The sample consisted of PBMCs or T cells enriched from blood (not recorded which). The source of this sequence is a woman aged 55-69 years who had recovered from COVID-19. The V and J genes are TRBV5-8 and TRBJ1-2; D not certain. The DNA for the CDR3 is TGTGCCAGCAGCTTGATCGGGTATGGCTACACCTTC. It specifies CASSLIGYGYTF.